The next 11 T cell receptor beta chains were all read from a single sample in a study of siplizumab effects on memory and regulatory T cells. The protocol was immunoSEQ multiplex PCR, while the TCRdb copy is restricted to in-frame clones and leaves out a portion. The data contain approximately 110,000 clones, around 93% of them singletons. Material for sequencing was CD4+ T cells sorted from blood. These receptors all come from a human donor in good health.

The chain recombines TRBV19 with TRBJ2-1; 8 bases line up with TRBD2. V lost 2 bases to trimming and J lost 10 bases; unmatched junction nucleotides: 7. The CDR3 extends over 14 amino acids. In germline, CDR1 is LNHDA, CDR2 SQIVND (reference sequence). This chain's CDR3 is CASSISGTSGEQFF. The DNA for the CDR3 is TGTGCCAGTAGTATATCGGGGACTAGTGGCGAGCAGTTCTTC.

V gene TRBV5-1 combines with J gene TRBJ2-3; a possible D gene is TRBD2 (6 bases). CDR1 and CDR2 from the germline V gene are SGHRS and YFSETQ. This CDR3 comprises 16 residues. V lost 4 bases and J lost 2, with 17 bases in between. This chain's CDR3 is CASSRIAASVTDTQYF. CDR3 DNA sequence: TGCGCCAGCAGCCGGATAGCGGCTAGCGTCACAGATACGCAGTATTTT.

The CDR3 region has the DNA TGCGCCAGCAGCTTGGACACGAATCAGCCCCAGCATTTT. This translates into CASSLDTNQPQHF. The chain recombines TRBV5-1 with TRBJ1-5, with no clear D. V was cut by 0 bases and J by 4 bases, with 5 bases left in between. Germline V CDR1 and CDR2: SGHRS, YFSETQ. This CDR3 is 13 amino acids long. The variable domain in full, with the rest retrieved from reference TRBV5-1 and TRBJ1-5, is KAGVTQTPRYLIKTRGQQVTLSCSPISGHRSVSWYQQTPGQGLQFLFEYFSETQRNKGNFPGRFSGRQFSNSRSEMNVSTLELGDSALYLCASSLDTNQPQHFGDGTRLSIL.

This chain uses TRBV6-6 with TRBJ1-1, with D possibly matching TRBD1 (5 bases). The CDR3 consists of 13 residues. Germline CDR1 is MNHNY and CDR2 is SVGAGI (reference sequence). V lost 5 bases and J lost 9, with 16 bases in between. The CDR3 protein is CASSQDSLDQAFF. The CDR3 nucleotides read TGTGCCAGCAGTCAAGACAGTTTGGATCAAGCTTTCTTT.

The gene calls are TRBV5-1 and TRBJ1-4; D may be TRBD1 (5 bases). The V end was cut by 2 bases, the J end by 2 bases, with 7 bases between. The V gene's germline CDR1 is SGHRS and CDR2 YFSETQ. This CDR3 comprises 14 residues. CDR3 sequence (DNA): TGCGCCAGCAGCTTCGGGGCGACTAATGAAAAACTGTTTTTT. Its protein product is CASSFGATNEKLFF.

This clone came up once. The rearrangement uses TRBV5-5 and TRBJ1-4, with 8 nucleotides matching TRBD1. CDR1 is SGHKS, CDR2 YYEKEE, per germline (reference sequence). This CDR3 spans 14 amino acids. The V segment lost 4 bases and the J segment 6 bases; nucleotides outside the gene matches: 5. The CDR3 here is CASSRTGTDEKLFF. Here the CDR3 DNA reads TGTGCCAGCAGCCGGACAGGGACGGATGAAAAACTGTTTTTT.

Details on this clone: The junction and the germline gene differ at one end; a read error may be behind it. This sequence joins TRBV4-3 and TRBJ2-1, with D hard to call. The CDR3 length is 11 residues. Germline loops: CDR1 LGHNA, CDR2 YSLEER. The DNA of the CDR3 is TGCGCCAGCAGCAAAGAAGGTGAGCAGTTCTTC. The encoded protein is CASSKEGEQFF.

The J gene is TRBJ2-7, the V gene TRBV15, with D unclear. Trimming left V 0 bases short and J 0 bases short, with 6 bases between. Per germline, CDR1 LNHNV and CDR2 YYDKDF (reference sequence). This CDR3 region has 14 residues. The DNA for the CDR3 is TGTGCCACCAGCAGAGATAGGGCCTCCTACGAGCAGTACTTC. Protein sequence: CATSRDRASYEQYF.

The CDR3 here is CASSLGTGNYGYTF. CDR3 bases: TGTGCCAGCAGCTTAGGGACAGGGAACTATGGCTACACCTTC. The rearrangement joins TRBV7-6 to TRBJ1-2; 8 nucleotides match TRBD1. CDR3 size: 14 residues. With V trimmed by 1 base and J by 2 bases, 0 bases remained unmatched. CDR1 SGHVS and CDR2 FNYEAQ come from the germline V gene.

The genes are TRBV6-6 and TRBJ2-2; 8 positions agree with TRBD1. The trim removed 0 bases at V and 10 bases at J, leaving 7 bases unmatched. Per the germline V gene, CDR1 is MNHNY and CDR2 is SVGAGI (reference sequence). The CDR3 totals 15 residues. Here the CDR3 reads CASSYSSGRGQELFF. CDR3 sequence (DNA): TGTGCCAGCAGTTACTCGTCGGGCAGGGGGCAGGAGCTGTTTTTT.

This chain links TRBV30 with TRBJ2-7; 8 nucleotides align to TRBD1. CDR1 is GTSNPN, CDR2 SVGIG, per germline (reference sequence). The CDR3 is 15 amino acids. Trimming cost V 7 bases and J 3 bases; bases outside gene matches: 14. CDR3 DNA sequence: TGTGCCTCAACTGCGACAGGGGTCACGGTCTACGAGCAGTACTTC. Protein: CASTATGVTVYEQYF.